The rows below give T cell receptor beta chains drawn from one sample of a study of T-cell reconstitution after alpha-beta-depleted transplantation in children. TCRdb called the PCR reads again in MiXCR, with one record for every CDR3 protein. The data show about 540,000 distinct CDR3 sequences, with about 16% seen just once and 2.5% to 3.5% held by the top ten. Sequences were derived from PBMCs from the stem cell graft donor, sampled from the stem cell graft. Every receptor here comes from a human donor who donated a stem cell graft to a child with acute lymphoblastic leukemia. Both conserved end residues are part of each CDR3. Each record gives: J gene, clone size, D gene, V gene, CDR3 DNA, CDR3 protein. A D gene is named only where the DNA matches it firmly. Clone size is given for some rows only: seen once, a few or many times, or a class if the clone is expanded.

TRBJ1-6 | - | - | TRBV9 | TGTGCCAGCAGCCCGCGGGGGTCCCCAGCCTATAATTCACCCCTCCACTTT | CASSPRGSPAYNSPLHF
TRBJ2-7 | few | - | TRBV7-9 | TGTGCCAGCAGCTTAGGCGGGATCACCTACGAGCAGTACTTC | CASSLGGITYEQYF
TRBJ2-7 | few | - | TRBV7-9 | TGTGCCAGCAGCTTAGGGCAGGGGAAGTCGTACGAGCAGTACTTC | CASSLGQGKSYEQYF
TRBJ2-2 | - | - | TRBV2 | TGTGCCAGCAGTGATTGGGGAGGGGGCAGGACCGGGGAGCTGTTTTTT | CASSDWGGGRTGELFF
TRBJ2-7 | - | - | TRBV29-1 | TGCAGCGCAGAGAGCTCCTACGAGCAGTACTTC | CSAESSYEQYF
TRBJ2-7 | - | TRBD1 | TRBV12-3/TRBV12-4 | TGTGCCAGCAGCCCTGGGGGGACAGGGGGGTACGAGCAGTACTTC | CASSPGGTGGYEQYF
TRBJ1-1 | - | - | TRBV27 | TGTGCCAGCAGCCTCGGGAGTTTTGGTCCTGAAGCTTTCTTT | CASSLGSFGPEAFF
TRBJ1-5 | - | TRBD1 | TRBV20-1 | TGCAGTGCTCCGGACAGGCGCAGATACAATCAGCCCCAGCATTTT | CSAPDRRRYNQPQHF
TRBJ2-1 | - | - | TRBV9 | TGTGCCAGCAGCGTGGGCGGTAACTCCTACAATGAGCAGTTCTTC | CASSVGGNSYNEQFF
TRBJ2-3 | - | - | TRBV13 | TGTGCCAGCAGTTTAGGCCTGGGGAGGACAGATACGCAGTATTTT | CASSLGLGRTDTQYF
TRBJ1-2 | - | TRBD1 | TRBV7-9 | TGTGCCAGCAGCTTAGCAGGCAGGGGGAATGGCTACACCTTC | CASSLAGRGNGYTF
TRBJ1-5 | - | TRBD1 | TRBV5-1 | TGCGCCAGCAGCCGGGGGGGGACAGGGGACGCGGAGCCCCAGCATTTT | CASSRGGTGDAEPQHF
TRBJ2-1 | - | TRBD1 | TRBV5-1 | TGCGCCAGCAGCGTGAAGACCGGGACAGGCTACAATGAGCAGTTCTTC | CASSVKTGTGYNEQFF
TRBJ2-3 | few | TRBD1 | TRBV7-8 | TGTGCCAGCAGTTCGACAGGGGGGAGGACAGATACGCAGTATTTT | CASSSTGGRTDTQYF
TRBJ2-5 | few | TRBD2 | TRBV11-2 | TGTGCCAGCAGCCTATTAGCGGGAGGGTCGCAGACCCAGTACTTC | CASSLLAGGSQTQYF
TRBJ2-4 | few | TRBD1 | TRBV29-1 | TGCAGCGTTGTATATTCAGGGACAGACATTCAGTACTTC | CSVVYSGTDIQYF
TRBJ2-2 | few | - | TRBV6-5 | TGTGCCAGCAGCCCCTCCCGGGACACCGGGGAGCTGTTTTTT | CASSPSRDTGELFF
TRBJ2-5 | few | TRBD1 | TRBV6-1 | TGTGCCAGCAGTAGTTCCGGGACAGCCAAGACCCAGTACTTC | CASSSSGTAKTQYF
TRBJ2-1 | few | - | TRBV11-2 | TGTGCCAGCAGCGTTAGGGGGGAGTGGGACAATGAGCAGTTCTTC | CASSVRGEWDNEQFF
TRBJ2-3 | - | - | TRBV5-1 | TGCGCCAGCACGACAGCCACCAGCACAGATACGCAGTATTTT | CASTTATSTDTQYF
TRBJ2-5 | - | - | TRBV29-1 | TGCAGCGGCCGCGGCCAGGGAATGGGGACCCAGTACTTC | CSGRGQGMGTQYF
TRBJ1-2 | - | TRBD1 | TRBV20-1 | TGCAGTGCTAGCTCCACAGGGGCCTTTGGCTACACCTTC | CSASSTGAFGYTF
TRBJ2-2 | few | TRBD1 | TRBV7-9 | TGTGCCAGCAGGCAGACGGGGACAGTCCCGAACACCGGGGAGCTGTTTTTT | CASRQTGTVPNTGELFF
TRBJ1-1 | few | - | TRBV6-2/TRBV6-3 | TGTGCCAGCAGTTACGGTCGACAGGTTGAAGCTTTCTTT | CASSYGRQVEAFF
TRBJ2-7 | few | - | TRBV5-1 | TGCGCCAGCAGCATCCTGACTAGCTCCTACGAGCAGTACTTC | CASSILTSSYEQYF
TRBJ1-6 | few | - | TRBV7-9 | TGTGCCGGATCTTTGACAGATTATTCACCCCTCCACTTT | CAGSLTDYSPLHF
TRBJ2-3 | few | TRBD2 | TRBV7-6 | TGTGCCAGCAGCTTGGGTCCTAGCGGGATAGGCGCAGATACGCAGTATTTT | CASSLGPSGIGADTQYF
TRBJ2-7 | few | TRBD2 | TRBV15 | TGTGCCACCAGCAGTCCCTTAGCGAGCGGGGCCTACGAGCAGTACTTC | CATSSPLASGAYEQYF
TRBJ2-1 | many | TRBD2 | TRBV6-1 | TGTGCCAGCACACGGGACTACCGCTATTACAATGAGCAGTTCTTC | CASTRDYRYYNEQFF
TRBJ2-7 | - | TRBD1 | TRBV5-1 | TGCGCCAGCAGCTCCGGGACAGGGAACCCCTACGAGCAGTACTTC | CASSSGTGNPYEQYF
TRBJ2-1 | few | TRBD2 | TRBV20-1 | TGCAGTGCTAGAGACGGGGGACTAGCGGGCCTTATTTCCTACAATGAGCAGTTCTTC | CSARDGGLAGLISYNEQFF